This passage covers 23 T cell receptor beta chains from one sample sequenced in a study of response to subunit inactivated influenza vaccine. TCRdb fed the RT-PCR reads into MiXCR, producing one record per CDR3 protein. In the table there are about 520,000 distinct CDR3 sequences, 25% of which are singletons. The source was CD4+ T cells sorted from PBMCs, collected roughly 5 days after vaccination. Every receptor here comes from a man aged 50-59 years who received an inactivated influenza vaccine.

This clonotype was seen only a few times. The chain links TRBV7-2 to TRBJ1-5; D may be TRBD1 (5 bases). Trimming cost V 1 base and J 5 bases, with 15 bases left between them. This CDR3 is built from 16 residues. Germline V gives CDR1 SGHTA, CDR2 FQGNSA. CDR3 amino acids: CASSLVWAGRDQPQHF. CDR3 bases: TGTGCCAGCAGCTTAGTATGGGCAGGGCGAGATCAGCCCCAGCATTTT. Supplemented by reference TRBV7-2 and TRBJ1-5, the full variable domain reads GAGVSQSPSNKVTEKGKDVELRCDPISGHTALYWYRQSLGQGLEFLIYFQGNSAPDKSGLPSDRFSAERTGGSVSTLTIQRTQQEDSAVYLCASSLVWAGRDQPQHFGDGTRLSIL.

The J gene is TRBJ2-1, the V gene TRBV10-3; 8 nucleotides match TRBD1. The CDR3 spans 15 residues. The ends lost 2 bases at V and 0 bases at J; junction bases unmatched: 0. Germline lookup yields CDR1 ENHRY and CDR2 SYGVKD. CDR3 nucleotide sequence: TGTGCCATCAGTGAGGACAGGGGCTCCTACAATGAGCAGTTCTTC. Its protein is CAISEDRGSYNEQFF.

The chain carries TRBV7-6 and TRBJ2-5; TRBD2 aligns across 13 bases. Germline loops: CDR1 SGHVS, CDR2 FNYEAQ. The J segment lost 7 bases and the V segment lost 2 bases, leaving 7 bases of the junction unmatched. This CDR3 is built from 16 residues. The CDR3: CASSLSTSGGAATQYF. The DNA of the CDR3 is TGTGCCAGCAGCTTATCTACTAGCGGGGGGGCGGCGACCCAGTACTTC.

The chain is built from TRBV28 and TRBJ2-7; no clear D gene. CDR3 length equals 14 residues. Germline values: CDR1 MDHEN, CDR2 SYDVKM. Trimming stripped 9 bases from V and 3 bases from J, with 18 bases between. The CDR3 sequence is CASRSGGIRYEQYF. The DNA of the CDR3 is TGTGCCAGTCGGTCGGGTGGGATCCGCTACGAGCAGTACTTC. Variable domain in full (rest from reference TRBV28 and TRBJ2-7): DVKVTQSSRYLVKRTGEKVFLECVQDMDHENMFWYRQDPGLGLRLIYFSYDVKMKEKGDIPEGYSVSREKKERFSLILESASTNQTSMYLCASRSGGIRYEQYFGPGTRLTVT.

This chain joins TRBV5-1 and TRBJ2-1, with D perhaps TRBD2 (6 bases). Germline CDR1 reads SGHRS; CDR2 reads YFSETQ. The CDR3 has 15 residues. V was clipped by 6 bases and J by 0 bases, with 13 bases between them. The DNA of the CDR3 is TGCGCCAGCAAGAGGGAGACTAGCTCCTACAATGAGCAGTTCTTC. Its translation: CASKRETSSYNEQFF.

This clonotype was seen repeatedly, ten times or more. CDR3 nucleotide sequence: TGTGCCAGCAGCTTCGGAGGGGCCGGAAACACCATATATTTT. Translating it yields CASSFGGAGNTIYF. The rearrangement links TRBV7-2 to TRBJ1-3; the D gene is possibly TRBD1 (5 bases). V was trimmed by 3 bases and J by 4 bases, leaving 10 bases between them. The CDR3 is 14 residues long. Looked up from germline, CDR1 is SGHTA and CDR2 is FQGNSA.

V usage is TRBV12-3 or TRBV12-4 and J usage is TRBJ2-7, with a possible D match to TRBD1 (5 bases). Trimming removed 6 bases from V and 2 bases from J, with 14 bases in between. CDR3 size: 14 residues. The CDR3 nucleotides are TGTGCCAGCAGCACGGGCCGCAGGGCCTACGAGCAGTACTTC. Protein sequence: CASSTGRRAYEQYF.

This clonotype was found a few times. The CDR3 sequence: CASTPQGRSYEQYF. In DNA, the CDR3 is TGCGCCAGCACTCCCCAGGGAAGGTCCTACGAGCAGTACTTC. The V call is TRBV5-1, the J call TRBJ2-7; D perhaps matches TRBD1 (5 bases). Germline V lookup: CDR1 SGHRS, CDR2 YFSETQ. V was trimmed by 6 bases and J by 1 base, leaving 14 bases between them. The CDR3 extends over 14 amino acids.

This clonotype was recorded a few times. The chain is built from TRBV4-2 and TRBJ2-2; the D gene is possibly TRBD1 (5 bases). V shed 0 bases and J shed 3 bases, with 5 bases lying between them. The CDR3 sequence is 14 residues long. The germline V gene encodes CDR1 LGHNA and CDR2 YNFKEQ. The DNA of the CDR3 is TGTGCCAGCAGCCAAGAGACAGACACCGGGGAGCTGTTTTTT. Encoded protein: CASSQETDTGELFF.

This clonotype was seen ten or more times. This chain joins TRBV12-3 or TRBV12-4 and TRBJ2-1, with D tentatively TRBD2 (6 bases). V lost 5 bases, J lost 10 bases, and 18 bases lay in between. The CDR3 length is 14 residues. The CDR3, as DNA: TGTGCCAGCAGTCCCGATACTAGCCGGGTCGAGCAGTTCTTC. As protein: CASSPDTSRVEQFF.

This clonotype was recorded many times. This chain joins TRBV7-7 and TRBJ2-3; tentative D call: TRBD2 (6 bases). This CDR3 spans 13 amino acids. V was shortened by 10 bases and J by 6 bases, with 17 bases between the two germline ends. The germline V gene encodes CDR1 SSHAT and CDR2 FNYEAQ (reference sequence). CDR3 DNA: TGTGCCATCTCACAGACTAGATCGGATACGCAGTATTTT. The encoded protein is CAISQTRSDTQYF. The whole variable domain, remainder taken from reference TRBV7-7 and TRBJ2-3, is GAGVSQSPRYKVTKRGQDVTLRCDPISSHATLYWYQQALGQGPEFLTYFNYEAQPDKSGLPSDRFSAERPEGSISTLTIQRTEQRDSAMYRCAISQTRSDTQYFGPGTRLTVL.

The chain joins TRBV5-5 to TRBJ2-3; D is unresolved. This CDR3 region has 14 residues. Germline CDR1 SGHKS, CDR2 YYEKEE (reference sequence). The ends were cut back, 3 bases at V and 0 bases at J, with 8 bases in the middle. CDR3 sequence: CASSWARSTDTQYF. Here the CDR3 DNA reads TGTGCCAGCAGCTGGGCGAGAAGCACAGATACGCAGTATTTT. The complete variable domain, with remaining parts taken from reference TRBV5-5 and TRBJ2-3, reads DAGVTQSPTHLIKTRGQQVTLRCSPISGHKSVSWYQQVLGQGPQFIFQYYEKEERGRGNFPDRFSARQFPNYSSELNVNALLLGDSALYLCASSWARSTDTQYFGPGTRLTVL.

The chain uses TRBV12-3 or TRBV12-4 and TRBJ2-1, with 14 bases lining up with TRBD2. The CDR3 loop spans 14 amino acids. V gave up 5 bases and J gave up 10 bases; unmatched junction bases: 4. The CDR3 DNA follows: TGTGCCAGCAGTATGGGACTAGCGGGAGTCGAGCAGTTCTTC. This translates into CASSMGLAGVEQFF.

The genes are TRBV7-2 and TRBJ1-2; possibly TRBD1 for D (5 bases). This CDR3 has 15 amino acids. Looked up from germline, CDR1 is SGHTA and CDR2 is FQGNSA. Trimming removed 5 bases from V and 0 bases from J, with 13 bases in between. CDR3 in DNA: TGTGCCAGCAGCCCCCGACAGCAAACTAACTATGGCTACACCTTC. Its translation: CASSPRQQTNYGYTF.

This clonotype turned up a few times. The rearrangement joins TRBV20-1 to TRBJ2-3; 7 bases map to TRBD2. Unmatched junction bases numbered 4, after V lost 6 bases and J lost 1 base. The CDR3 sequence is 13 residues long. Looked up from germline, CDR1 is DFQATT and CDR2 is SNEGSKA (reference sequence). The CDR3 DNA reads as TGCAGTGCGCCTACTAGCGGCACAGATACGCAGTATTTT. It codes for CSAPTSGTDTQYF.

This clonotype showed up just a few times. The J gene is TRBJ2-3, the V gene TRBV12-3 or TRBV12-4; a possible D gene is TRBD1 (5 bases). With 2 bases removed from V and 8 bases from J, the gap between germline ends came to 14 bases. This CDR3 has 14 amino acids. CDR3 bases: TGTGCCAGCAGTTTAAGTCTCCAAGGGGTTACGCAGTATTTT. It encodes CASSLSLQGVTQYF.

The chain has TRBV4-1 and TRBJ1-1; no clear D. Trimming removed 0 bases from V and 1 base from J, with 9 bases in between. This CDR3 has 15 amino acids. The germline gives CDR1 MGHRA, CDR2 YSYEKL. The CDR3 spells CASSQDRYRNTEAFF. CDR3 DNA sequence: TGCGCCAGCAGCCAAGATCGTTACAGGAACACTGAAGCTTTCTTT.

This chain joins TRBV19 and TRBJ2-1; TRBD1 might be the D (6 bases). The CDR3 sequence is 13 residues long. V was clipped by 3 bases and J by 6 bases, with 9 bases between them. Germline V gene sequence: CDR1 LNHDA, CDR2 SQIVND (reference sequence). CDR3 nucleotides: TGTGCCAGTAGTATGGGACATAGCAATGAGCAGTTCTTC. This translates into CASSMGHSNEQFF.

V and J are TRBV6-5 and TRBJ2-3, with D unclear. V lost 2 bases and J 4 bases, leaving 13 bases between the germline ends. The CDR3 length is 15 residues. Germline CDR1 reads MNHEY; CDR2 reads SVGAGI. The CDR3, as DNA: TGTGCCAGCAGTTACCCTACAGTTGGTTCAGATACGCAGTATTTT. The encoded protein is CASSYPTVGSDTQYF.

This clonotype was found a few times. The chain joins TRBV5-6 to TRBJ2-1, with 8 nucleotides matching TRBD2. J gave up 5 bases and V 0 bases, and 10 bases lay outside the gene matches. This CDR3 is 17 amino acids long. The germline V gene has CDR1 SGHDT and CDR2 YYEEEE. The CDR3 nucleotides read TGTGCCAGCAGCTTGGATATAGGTCAAGCGGGAGACAATGAGCAGTTCTTC. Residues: CASSLDIGQAGDNEQFF.

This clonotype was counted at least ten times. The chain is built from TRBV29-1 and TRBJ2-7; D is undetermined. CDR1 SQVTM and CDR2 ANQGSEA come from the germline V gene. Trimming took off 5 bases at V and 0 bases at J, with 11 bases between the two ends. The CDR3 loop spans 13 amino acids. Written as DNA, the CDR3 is TGCAGCGTTTCCCGGTCAAGCTCCTACGAGCAGTACTTC. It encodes CSVSRSSSYEQYF.

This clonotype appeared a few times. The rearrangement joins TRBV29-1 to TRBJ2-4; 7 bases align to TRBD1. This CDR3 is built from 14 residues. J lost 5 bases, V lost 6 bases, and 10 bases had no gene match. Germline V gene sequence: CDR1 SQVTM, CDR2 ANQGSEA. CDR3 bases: TGCAGCGTAGTTACTAACAGGGGCCAAAACATTCAGTACTTC. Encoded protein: CSVVTNRGQNIQYF.

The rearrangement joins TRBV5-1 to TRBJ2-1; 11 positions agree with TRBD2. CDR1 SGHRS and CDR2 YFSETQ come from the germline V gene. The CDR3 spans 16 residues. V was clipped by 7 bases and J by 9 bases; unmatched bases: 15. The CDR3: CASGENLAGGYSEQFF. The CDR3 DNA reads TGCGCCAGCGGAGAAAATCTAGCGGGGGGTTATAGTGAGCAGTTCTTC.